Listed below are T cell receptor beta chains from one sample, sequenced in a study of a mutant IDH1 vaccine in newly diagnosed glioma. Data came from immunoSEQ multiplex PCR; TCRdb stores just in-frame clones and leaves some out. The sample includes some 21,000 clones, 70% to 90% of them seen just once. Specimen: PBMCs, collected from a glioma patient treated with radiotherapy, temozolomide or both. These receptors came from a man in his forties or fifties with glioma. Each CDR3 is given with its conserved first and last residue. The D gene is left open where the match is weak.

J gene,V gene,D gene,CDR3 protein
TRBJ1-2,TRBV7-9,-,CASSLLEGTYGYTF
TRBJ1-5,TRBV30,-,CAWSPGDNQPQHF
TRBJ1-5,TRBV27,-,CASSTARAAGWTQHF
TRBJ1-5,TRBV28,TRBD1,CASRRQGGNQPQHF
TRBJ1-3,TRBV4-2,TRBD1,CASSQEPGQQGNTIYF
TRBJ2-5,TRBV9,-,CASSPRQGLGETQYF
TRBJ2-7,TRBV7-9,-,CASSPDRNNNEQYF
TRBJ2-2,TRBV6-5,-,CASSYVRGPGTGELFF
TRBJ2-1,TRBV30,TRBD2,CACPQRGDHNEQFF
TRBJ2-3,TRBV30,-,CAWKVGRGTQYF
TRBJ2-2,TRBV7-8,TRBD2,CASSLRGEGHGTGELFF
TRBJ1-1,TRBV30,-,CAWSVWATNTEAFF
TRBJ1-4,TRBV7-9,TRBD1,CASSHNRGTNEKLFF
TRBJ2-1,TRBV7-2,-,CASSLAASSHNEQFF
TRBJ2-7,TRBV9,TRBD2,CASSVAGGSSYEQYF
TRBJ1-5,TRBV19,-,CASSIGGANQPQHF
TRBJ2-5,TRBV6-1,TRBD2,CASSEERGETQYF
TRBJ2-7,TRBV2,TRBD2,CASSDPGTSPREQYF
TRBJ2-2,TRBV5-4,TRBD2,CASSPTSGSMVGELFF
TRBJ2-2,TRBV2,-,CASTGSMNTGELFF
TRBJ2-7,TRBV4-3,-,CASSQSSDLSYEQYF
TRBJ1-1,TRBV25-1,-,CASRDTGRNTEAFF
TRBJ2-3,TRBV5-1,TRBD2,CASSFWLAGSTDTQYF
TRBJ2-3,TRBV6-5,TRBD2,CASSPSKGGPDTQYF
TRBJ2-2,TRBV7-2,-,CASSSILTGELFF
TRBJ2-5,TRBV19,TRBD2,CASSLAGDGETQYF
TRBJ1-2,TRBV7-9,-,CASSSRRGTYGYTF
TRBJ1-6,TRBV5-4,-,CASSPQGYNSPLHF
TRBJ2-1,TRBV19,TRBD1,CASSITGGLSNEQFF
TRBJ1-2,TRBV6-5,-,CASSSGRLYGYTF
TRBJ2-2,TRBV5-1,TRBD1,CASSLARQGALVTGELFF
TRBJ2-2,TRBV6-5,-,CASSYGPTGELFF
TRBJ1-1,TRBV5-1,-,CASSLVGGYTEAFF
TRBJ2-7,TRBV25-1,-,CASKKAGNEQYF
TRBJ1-1,TRBV7-9,-,CASGESYTEAFF
TRBJ1-1,TRBV6-5,-,CASSNPGRVNTEAFF
TRBJ2-7,TRBV6-1,-,CASTRGGGLSYEQYF
TRBJ2-7,TRBV6-5,TRBD1,CASRYGQGPYEQYF
TRBJ1-4,TRBV5-5,-,CASSLGGYEKLFF
TRBJ2-1,TRBV29-1,TRBD2,CSVEGWTSGGADEQFF
TRBJ1-1,TRBV5-1,-,CASSSPSNMNTEAFF
TRBJ2-3,TRBV5-1,TRBD1,CASSFTETGPADTQYF
TRBJ1-1,TRBV19,-,CASSIDLYSGMAEAFF
TRBJ2-3,TRBV10-3,-,CAIRKEEGIDTQYF
TRBJ1-5,TRBV28,TRBD1,CASSLVDRGYQPQHF
TRBJ2-4,TRBV1,-,CTSSLSTGVSNTAKNIQYF
TRBJ1-1,TRBV7-9,-,CASSSGRGTEAFF
TRBJ1-1,TRBV10-3,-,CAIRSSNSNTEAFF
TRBJ1-6,TRBV30,TRBD1,CAWDREGSPLHF
TRBJ2-2,TRBV6-6,TRBD2,CASTATSGRAGELFF
TRBJ2-1,TRBV10-1,-,CASSPKWGNNEQFF
TRBJ1-2,TRBV5-4,-,CASSLVRGALGYTF
TRBJ2-3,TRBV5-1,-,CASSLTGGPDTQYF
TRBJ2-3,TRBV5-6,TRBD2,CASSWGLASSTDTQYF
TRBJ1-1,TRBV5-1,-,CASGPIRRTEAFF
TRBJ1-3,TRBV4-1,-,CASSQDLPGPNSGNTIYF
TRBJ1-2,TRBV29-1,-,CSVEETMVGYTF
TRBJ1-1,TRBV30,-,CAFYRAGGTEAFF
TRBJ1-1,TRBV30,TRBD1,CAWSTNPGQRYTEAFF